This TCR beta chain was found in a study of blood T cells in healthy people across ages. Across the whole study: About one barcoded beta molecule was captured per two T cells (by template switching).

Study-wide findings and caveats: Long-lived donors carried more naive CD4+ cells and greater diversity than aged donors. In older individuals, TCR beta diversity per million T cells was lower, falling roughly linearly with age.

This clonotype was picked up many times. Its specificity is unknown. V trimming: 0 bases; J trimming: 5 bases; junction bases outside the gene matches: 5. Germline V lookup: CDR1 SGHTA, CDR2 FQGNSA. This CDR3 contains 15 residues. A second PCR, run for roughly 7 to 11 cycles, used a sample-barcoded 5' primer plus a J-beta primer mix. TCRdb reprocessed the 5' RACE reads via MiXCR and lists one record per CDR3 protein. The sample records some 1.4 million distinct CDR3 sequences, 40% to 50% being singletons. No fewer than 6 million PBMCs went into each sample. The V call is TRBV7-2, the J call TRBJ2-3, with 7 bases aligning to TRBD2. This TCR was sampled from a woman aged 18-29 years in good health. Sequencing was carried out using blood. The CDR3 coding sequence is TGTGCCAGCAGCTTAGCGGGAGGGCCGGTAGATACGCAGTATTTT. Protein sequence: CASSLAGGPVDTQYF.